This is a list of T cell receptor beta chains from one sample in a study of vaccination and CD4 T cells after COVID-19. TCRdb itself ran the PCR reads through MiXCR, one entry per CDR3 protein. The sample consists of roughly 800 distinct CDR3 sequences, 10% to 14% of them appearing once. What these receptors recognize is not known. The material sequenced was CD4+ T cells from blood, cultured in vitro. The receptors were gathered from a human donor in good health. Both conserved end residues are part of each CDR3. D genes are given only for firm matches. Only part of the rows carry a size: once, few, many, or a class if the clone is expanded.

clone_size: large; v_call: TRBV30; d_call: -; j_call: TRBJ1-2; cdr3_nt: TGTGCCTGGAGCCAGGAGGACTATGGCTACACCTTC; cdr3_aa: CAWSQEDYGYTF
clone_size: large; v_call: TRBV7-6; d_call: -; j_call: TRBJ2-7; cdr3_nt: TGTGCCAGCAGCACCGGGAGAACTTACGAGCAGTACTTC; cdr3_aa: CASSTGRTYEQYF
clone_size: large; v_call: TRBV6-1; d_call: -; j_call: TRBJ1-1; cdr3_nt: TGTGCCAGCAGCGAAAATTTTCGGACTGAAGCTTTCTTT; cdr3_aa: CASSENFRTEAFF
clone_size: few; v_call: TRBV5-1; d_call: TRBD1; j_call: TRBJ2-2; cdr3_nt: TGCGCCAGCAGGGTTGACAGGGGGTCAACCGGGGAGCTGTTTTTT; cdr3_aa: CASRVDRGSTGELFF
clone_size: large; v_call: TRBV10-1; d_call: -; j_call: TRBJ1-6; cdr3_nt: TGCGCCAGCAGAAAGACTCGGTCGAAAGATTCACCCCTCCACTTT; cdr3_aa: CASRKTRSKDSPLHF
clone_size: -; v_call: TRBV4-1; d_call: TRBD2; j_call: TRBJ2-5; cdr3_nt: TGCGCCAGCAGCCAAGATCCGGGACTAGCGGGAGACGGCGAGACCCAGTACTTC; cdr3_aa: CASSQDPGLAGDGETQYF
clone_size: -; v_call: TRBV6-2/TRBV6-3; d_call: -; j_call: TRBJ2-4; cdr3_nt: TGTGCCAGCAGTTATGGGGGAAACCGAGTAGTGTCCTTAGCCAAAAACATTCAGTACTTC; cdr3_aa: CASSYGGNRVVSLAKNIQYF
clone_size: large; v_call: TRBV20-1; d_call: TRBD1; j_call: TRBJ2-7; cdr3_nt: TGCAGTGCCCGCCCGCGACAGGGAATCACCTACGAGCAGTACTTC; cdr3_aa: CSARPRQGITYEQYF
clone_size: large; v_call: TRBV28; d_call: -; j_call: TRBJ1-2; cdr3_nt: TGTGCCAGCAGTTTCCCTCGGAGAGGGGGAGCTGGCTACACCTTC; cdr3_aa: CASSFPRRGGAGYTF
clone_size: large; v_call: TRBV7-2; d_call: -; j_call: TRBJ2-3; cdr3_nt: TGTGCCAGCACCTCATTTCGGGGGCCGCTCACAGATACGCAGTATTTT; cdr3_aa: CASTSFRGPLTDTQYF
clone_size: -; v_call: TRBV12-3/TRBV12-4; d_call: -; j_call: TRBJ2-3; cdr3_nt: TGTGCCAGCAGACTGGACGGTAGCACAGATACGCAGTATTTT; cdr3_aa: CASRLDGSTDTQYF
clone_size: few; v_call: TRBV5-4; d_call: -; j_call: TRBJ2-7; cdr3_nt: TGTGCCAGCAGCCACCGGGACGCAAGAGACGAGCAGTACTTC; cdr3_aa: CASSHRDARDEQYF
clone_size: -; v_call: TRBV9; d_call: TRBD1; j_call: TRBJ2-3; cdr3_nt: TGTGCCAGCAGCGTAGGACAGGGGGCCGGAGATACGCAGTATTTT; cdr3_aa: CASSVGQGAGDTQYF
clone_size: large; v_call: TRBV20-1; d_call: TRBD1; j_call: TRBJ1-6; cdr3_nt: TGCAGTGCTAGACCGACAGGGTATAATTCACCCCTCCACTTT; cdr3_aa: CSARPTGYNSPLHF
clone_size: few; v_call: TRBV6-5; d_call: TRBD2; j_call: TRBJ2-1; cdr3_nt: TGTGCCAGCAGTTCCGTAGCGGGGGGCGTCAATGAGCAGTTCTTC; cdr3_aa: CASSSVAGGVNEQFF
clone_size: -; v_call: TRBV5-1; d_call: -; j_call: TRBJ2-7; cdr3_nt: TGCGCCAGCAGCTCGTCTCCGGGGGCCCTTTACGAGCAGTACTTC; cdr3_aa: CASSSSPGALYEQYF
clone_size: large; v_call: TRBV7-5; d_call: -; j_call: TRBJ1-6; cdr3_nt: -; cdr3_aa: CISVPEAYRQGALGRAYNSPLHF
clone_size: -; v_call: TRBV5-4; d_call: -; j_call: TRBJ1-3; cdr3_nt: TGTGCCAGCAGCAAGGACCTACCCTCTAGTGGAAACACCATATATTTT; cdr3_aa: CASSKDLPSSGNTIYF
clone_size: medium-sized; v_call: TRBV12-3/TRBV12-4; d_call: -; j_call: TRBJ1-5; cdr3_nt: TGTGCCAGCAGTTTACGGGGGGCAGGCAATCAGCCCCAGCATTTT; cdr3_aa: CASSLRGAGNQPQHF
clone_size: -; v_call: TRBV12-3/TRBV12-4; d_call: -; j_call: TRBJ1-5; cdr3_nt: TGTGCCAGCAGCTTAACAGGGTTTTATCAGCCCCAGCATTTT; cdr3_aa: CASSLTGFYQPQHF